This entry lists 27 T cell receptor beta chains sequenced from one sample in a study of human T cells and chemical hapten exposure. TCRdb reprocessed the RACE reads with MiXCR, giving one entry per CDR3 protein. The repertoire consists of 150,000 to 200,000 distinct CDR3 sequences, with roughly 15% occurring once and the leading ten covering 1.7%. The time point here: patch test 1, 2 weeks after DPC sensitization. Treatment noted: therapeutic diphenylcyclopropenone sensitization with weekly scalp DPC. The starting material was whole blood, obtained in connection with sensitization to the hapten diphenylcyclopropenone (DPC). These receptors all stem from a woman under 40 with alopecia areata. Some clones in this sample may be carry-over from other donors' samples.

This clonotype was counted at least ten times. The chain joins TRBV5-4 to TRBJ1-6; 7 nucleotides align to TRBD1. CDR1 is SGHNT, CDR2 YYREEE, per germline (reference sequence). Trimming took 3 bases from V and 10 from J; bases not matched to a gene: 7. This CDR3 spans 14 amino acids. This CDR3 is CASSSRQGDSPLHF. The CDR3 DNA reads as TGTGCCAGCAGCTCAAGACAGGGAGACTCACCCCTCCACTTT.

The chain has TRBV6-1 and TRBJ2-6; weak D call: TRBD2 (6 bases). The V and J ends lost 3 bases and 2 bases respectively, with 11 bases between them. The CDR3 runs to 16 residues. Looked up from germline, CDR1 is MNHNS and CDR2 is SASEGT. CDR3 region: CASSDRWGAGANVLTF. As DNA, the CDR3 is TGTGCCAGCAGTGACCGATGGGGGGCTGGGGCCAACGTCCTGACTTTC.

The chain recombines TRBV15 with TRBJ1-5; D is unresolved. The CDR3 consists of 14 residues. CDR1 and CDR2 (germline): LNHNV, YYDKDF (reference sequence). V was pared by 1 base and J by 2 bases, with 6 bases between. The CDR3 DNA reads TGTGCCACCAGCAGAGTCCAACGCAATCAGCCCCAGCATTTT. It translates to CATSRVQRNQPQHF.

The table lists this clonotype with a few counts. In this CDR3 the conserved last residue, phenylalanine or tryptophan, is missing, so a read error is likely. Because the CDR3's place on the DNA is in doubt, the DNA is left out and the CDR3 is given as listed by TCRdb. CDR3 in amino acids: CASSSGPA. The gene calls are TRBV28 and TRBJ1-2. Per germline, CDR1 MDHEN and CDR2 SYDVKM. The CDR3 extends over 8 residues, inclusive of both ends.

V gene TRBV10-3 combines with J gene TRBJ2-3; D is ambiguous. V gave up 2 bases and J gave up 4 bases, with 4 bases separating them. The CDR3 extends over 12 amino acids. Germline loops: CDR1 ENHRY, CDR2 SYGVKD. CDR3 region: CAISEGSDTQYF. CDR3 nucleotides: TGTGCCATCAGTGAGGGGTCAGATACGCAGTATTTT.

This clonotype was detected a few times. The J gene is TRBJ2-1, the V gene TRBV7-6; D gene unclear. CDR1 is SGHVS and CDR2 is FNYEAQ in the germline V gene. V was cut by 1 base and J by 9 bases, with 10 bases left in between. The CDR3 covers 13 residues. The CDR3 reads CASSLEPIGEQFF. The DNA for the CDR3 is TGTGCCAGCAGCTTAGAACCGATCGGTGAGCAGTTCTTC.

This clonotype was observed a handful of times. This chain joins TRBV7-8 and TRBJ2-1; no reliable D call. This CDR3 is 14 amino acids long. V was shortened by 5 bases and J by 8 bases, with 16 bases between the two germline ends. Germline assignment: CDR1 SGHVS and CDR2 FQNEAQ. In DNA, the CDR3 is TGTGCCAGCAGCCAGAAGGTTGCGGTTGATGAGCAGTTCTTC. It encodes CASSQKVAVDEQFF.

Ten or more counts support this clonotype. The gene calls are TRBV12-3 or TRBV12-4 and TRBJ2-3; D is possibly TRBD1 or TRBD2 (5 bases each). V was shortened by 3 bases and J by 5 bases, with 15 bases between the two germline ends. The CDR3 sequence is 15 residues long. As DNA, the CDR3 is TGTGCCAGCAGTTTGTGGGGACCCCGGGGAGATACGCAGTATTTT. Protein sequence: CASSLWGPRGDTQYF.

As for this clonotype: The junction and the germline gene differ at one end; a read error may be behind it. The rearrangement links TRBV9 to TRBJ2-7; D may be TRBD1 or TRBD2 (5 bases each). CDR1 is SGDLS and CDR2 is YYNGEE in the germline V gene. The CDR3 has 15 amino acids. CDR3 in DNA: TGTGCCAGCAGCGTCGATCCGGGACGGTACTACGAGCCGTACTTC. It yields the protein CASSVDPGRYYEPYF.

This chain uses TRBV5-6 with TRBJ1-5, with D uncertain. CDR3 length: 15 amino acids. The V end lost 3 bases, the J end lost 3 bases, and 13 bases lay between the germline ends. Germline V lookup: CDR1 SGHDT, CDR2 YYEEEE. CDR3 nucleotides: TGTGCCAGCAGCTCCGGAGAGACTAACAATCAGCCCCAGCATTTT. This translates into CASSSGETNNQPQHF.

This rearrangement joins TRBV5-6 to TRBJ1-1, with D uncertain. CDR1 SGHDT and CDR2 YYEEEE come from the germline V gene. With 2 bases removed from V and 11 bases from J, the gap between germline ends came to 13 bases. This CDR3 is 12 amino acids long. Written as DNA, the CDR3 is TGTGCCAGCAGCTTAAAAGAGCCTGGGGCTTTCTTT. Encoded protein: CASSLKEPGAFF.

The gene calls are TRBV28 and TRBJ1-5, with D possibly being TRBD1 (6 bases). The ends were cut back, 2 bases at V and 4 bases at J, with 12 bases in the middle. The germline gives CDR1 MDHEN, CDR2 SYDVKM. This CDR3 region has 15 residues. For the CDR3, the DNA is TGTGCCAGCAGTTTACAGGGGAAGCGGAATCAGCCCCAGCATTTT. Amino acids: CASSLQGKRNQPQHF.

This clonotype came up many times. This chain joins TRBV12-3 or TRBV12-4 and TRBJ1-1, with unresolved D. The CDR3 is made up of 12 amino acids. Trimming stripped 3 bases from V and 5 bases from J, with 7 bases between. In nucleotides, the CDR3 is TGTGCCAGCAGTTTCGAGGGAACTGAAGCTTTCTTT. It codes for CASSFEGTEAFF.

Details on this clonotype: The junction and the germline gene differ at one end; a read error may be behind it. The chain joins TRBV2 to TRBJ2-7; D gene ambiguous. CDR1 is SNHLY and CDR2 is FYNNEI in the germline V gene. The CDR3 runs 11 residues. CDR3 loop: CASRDFGEQYF. For the CDR3, the DNA is TGTGCCAGCCGTGACTTCGGCGAGCAGTACTTC.

This clonotype was detected a few times. The chain has TRBV7-6 and TRBJ1-4; D is uncertain. Germline V gene data show CDR1 as SGHVS and CDR2 as FNYEAQ. The CDR3 runs 14 residues. Trimming shortened V by 1 base and J by 8 bases, and 11 bases separated the two germline ends. The CDR3 DNA is TGTGCCAGCAGCTTAGGAATTACAAACGAAAAACTGTTTTTT. This translates into CASSLGITNEKLFF.

This clonotype occurred a few times. The rearrangement joins TRBV12-3 or TRBV12-4 to TRBJ2-1; TRBD2 matches at 10 bases. The V gene end was trimmed by 3 bases and the J gene end by 7 bases; junction bases not matched to a gene: 12. The CDR3 totals 17 residues. CDR3 nucleotides: TGTGCCAGCAGTTTCTGGGCCGGGACTAGCGATTTTAATGAGCAGTTCTTC. It yields the protein CASSFWAGTSDFNEQFF.

CDR3 nucleotides: TGTGCCAGCAGCTTGACGGGGGACACCGGGGAGCTGTTTTTT. Translation gives CASSLTGDTGELFF. The genes are TRBV7-9 and TRBJ2-2; D perhaps matches TRBD2 (6 bases). The CDR3 is 14 residues long. Germline values: CDR1 SEHNR, CDR2 FQNEAQ (reference sequence). V was shortened by 3 bases and J by 3 bases, with 8 bases between the two germline ends. Looking up the rest from reference TRBV7-9 and TRBJ2-2 gives the full variable domain: DTGVSQNPRHKITKRGQNVTFRCDPISEHNRLYWYRQTLGQGPEFLTYFQNEAQLEKSRLLSDRFSAERPKGSFSTLEIQRTEQGDSAMYLCASSLTGDTGELFFGEGSRLTVL.

This chain connects TRBV7-3 to TRBJ2-3; D not certain. CDR1 is SGHTA and CDR2 is FQGTGA in the germline V gene. The CDR3 contains 15 residues. Trimming removed 1 base at V and 6 bases at J, with 14 bases between. CDR3 coding DNA: TGTGCCAGCAGCTTAAATGGCCCTAGTGGGGATACGCAGTATTTT. Amino acids: CASSLNGPSGDTQYF.

This clonotype was counted only a few times. This chain joins TRBV5-1 and TRBJ2-7; 8 nucleotides agree with TRBD1. Germline CDR1 reads SGHRS; CDR2 reads YFSETQ. CDR3 length equals 18 residues. Trimming removed 0 bases from V and 0 bases from J; junction bases left unmatched: 11. The CDR3 nucleotides are TGCGCCAGCAGCTTGGGCGAGACAGGGGCCGCCTTCTCCTACGAGCAGTACTTC. Protein: CASSLGETGAAFSYEQYF.

The chain links TRBV7-2 to TRBJ2-5, with D perhaps given as TRBD1 or TRBD2 (5 bases each). V was cut by 2 bases and J by 5 bases, with 12 bases left in between. The CDR3 consists of 14 residues. Germline lookup yields CDR1 SGHTA and CDR2 FQGNSA. CDR3 region: CASSLNLAGETQYF. The DNA for the CDR3 is TGTGCCAGCAGCTTAAACCTAGCAGGGGAGACCCAGTACTTC.

In its sample, this clonotype was seen a few times. The chain uses TRBV29-1 and TRBJ2-1; 11 bases align to TRBD2. Germline V gene sequence: CDR1 SQVTM, CDR2 ANQGSEA. J was trimmed by 9 bases and V by 4 bases; bases with no gene match: 2. The CDR3 extends over 12 amino acids. This CDR3 is CSVVAGGPEQFF. CDR3 coding DNA: TGCAGCGTTGTAGCGGGGGGGCCTGAGCAGTTCTTC.

The table lists this clonotype with a few counts. The CDR3 DNA is TGTGCCAGCAGTTTCCGAAGAGGGGCTAGCGGAGGTACCTCTAGCACAGATACGCAGTATTTT. Encoded protein: CASSFRRGASGGTSSTDTQYF. V and J are TRBV27 and TRBJ2-3; TRBD2 matches at 7 bases. Germline CDR1 MNHEY, CDR2 SMNVEV (reference sequence). The CDR3 is made up of 21 amino acids. V trimming: 3 bases; J trimming: 0 bases; junction bases outside the gene matches: 21.

The sample holds a few counts of this clonotype. As DNA, the CDR3 is TGTGCCAGTAGTACGCGACAGTTACCTAATGAAAAACTGTTTTTT. As protein: CASSTRQLPNEKLFF. The chain links TRBV19 to TRBJ1-4; possibly TRBD1 for D (5 bases). Germline V gene data show CDR1 as LNHDA and CDR2 as SQIVND (reference sequence). The CDR3 totals 15 residues. The ends were cut back, 4 bases at V and 3 bases at J, with 12 bases in the middle.

This clonotype occurred a few times. The J gene is TRBJ2-7, the V gene TRBV7-8; 8 bases fit TRBD1. J was trimmed by 0 bases and V by 5 bases; bases with no gene match: 9. The CDR3 runs 16 residues. Germline V gene sequence: CDR1 SGHVS, CDR2 FQNEAQ. The DNA for the CDR3 is TGTGCCAGCAGCAAGGGACAGGCGAGAAGCTCCTACGAGCAGTACTTC. Protein product: CASSKGQARSSYEQYF.

This clonotype has a count of ten or more. V gene TRBV7-9 combines with J gene TRBJ1-5; no reliable D call. The ends were cut back, 5 bases at V and 2 bases at J, with 4 bases in the middle. CDR1 and CDR2 (germline): SEHNR, FQNEAQ (reference sequence). There are 12 residues in the CDR3. CDR3 sequence: CASSGGNQPQHF. The CDR3 nucleotides are TGTGCCAGCAGCGGTGGCAATCAGCCCCAGCATTTT.

V and J are TRBV5-1 and TRBJ1-2; D not resolved. The V and J ends lost 5 bases and 3 bases respectively, with 11 bases between them. The CDR3 contains 13 residues. The germline V gene encodes CDR1 SGHRS and CDR2 YFSETQ. The CDR3 is CASREGVDYGYTF. CDR3 DNA sequence: TGCGCCAGCAGGGAGGGAGTAGACTATGGCTACACCTTC.

This clonotype showed up just once. This rearrangement joins TRBV15 to TRBJ2-5; D gene ambiguous. Germline V gene data show CDR1 as LNHNV and CDR2 as YYDKDF (reference sequence). This CDR3 has 13 residues. Deletions cut 4 bases from V and 1 base from J, with 7 bases between. As DNA, the CDR3 is TGTGCCACCAGCACAGAGGTCCAAGAGACCCAGTACTTC. It codes for CATSTEVQETQYF.